The present entry profiles one TCR beta chain with its context. Its target is not known. This sample stems from a study of radiotherapy plus CTLA-4 blockade in lung cancer. Broader study findings: It was early blood T cell clone dynamics, with interferon-beta, that reportedly best predicted response. Once radiotherapy plus ipilimumab had been given, TCR clones derived from tumor expanded in blood.

The V end was cut by 6 bases, the J end by 7 bases, with 12 bases between. The CDR3 is made up of 12 amino acids. Germline V CDR1 and CDR2: SEHNR, FQNEAQ (reference sequence). TCRdb keeps only in-frame clones here, not all; method: immunoSEQ multiplex PCR. The data show 90,000 or so clones, with less than 90% seen just once and 0.75% to 0.95% held by the top ten. This clonotype was sampled from a human donor with non-small cell lung cancer who had stable disease on radiotherapy plus ipilimumab. Sequenced material: peripheral blood, taken from a patient treated with radiotherapy plus ipilimumab. The chain joins TRBV7-9 to TRBJ1-2; weak D call: TRBD1 (6 bases). This chain's CDR3 is CASRPGGFGYTF. The CDR3 nucleotides read TGTGCCAGCAGGCCCGGGGGCTTTGGCTACACCTTC. Complete variable domain (other parts from reference TRBV7-9 and TRBJ1-2): DTGVSQNPRHKITKRGQNVTFRCDPISEHNRLYWYRQTLGQGPEFLTYFQNEAQLEKSRLLSDRFSAERPKGSFSTLEIQRTEQGDSAMYLCASRPGGFGYTFGSGTRLTVV.